This T cell receptor beta chain derives from a study of OX40 agonist ivuxolimab in advanced cancers. Regarding the complete study: Ivuxolimab was an agonistic, fully human IgG2 monoclonal antibody directed against OX40 (CD134), a costimulatory receptor. Intravenous ivuxolimab was administered to patients every 2 weeks at six dose levels: 0.01, 0.1, 0.3, 1.5, 3 and 10 mg/kg. Of the 50 to 55 patients in dose escalation, about 20 had hepatocellular carcinoma, roughly 15 had melanoma, 9 had renal cell carcinoma and 9 had head and neck cancer. The dose-escalation cohort was 80% to 90% male with a mean age of about 58 years, ranging from about 20 to 85. Patients were allowed to have had prior anti-PD-1, anti-PD-L1 or anti-CTLA-4 therapy, and 40% of the dose-escalation patients had been treated with checkpoint inhibitors. Partial responses occurred in three dose-escalation patients: two with cutaneous melanoma and one with hepatocellular carcinoma. Peripheral TCRbeta sequencing aimed to test whether ivuxolimab altered TCR sequence diversity and caused clonal T-cell expansion. The paper reports the monotherapy dose-escalation portion (N of about 54 patients) of the phase I ivuxolimab trial. General conclusions and limits of the study: After ivuxolimab, expanded clones were on average more numerous among CD8+ T cells than among CD4+ T cells. Partial responders in the 0.1-3.0 mg/kg groups had among the lowest normalized peripheral clonal expansion, especially among CD8+ T cells. Antigen specificity was not determined for the clonally expanded peripheral T cells. At doses of 0.1 to 3.0 mg/kg, clonal expansion of both CD4+ and CD8+ T cells in blood was seen between baseline and week 6. Low levels of normalized T-cell clonal expansion were also seen in some patients who did not respond.

To sequence the TCRbeta CDR3 region, genomic DNA was isolated from the sorted cells. The immunoSEQ Assay was used to sequence the TCRbeta CDR3 regions. TCRdb obtained this table from immuneACCESS and retained in-frame rearrangements with V and J assigned. These tables miss some clones; where compared with another copy, unresolved V genes account for less than half of the shortfall, and the remainder is unexplained. This sample is represented by some 72,000 clones; less than 95% of them were singletons. In total, the top ten clones hold 8% to 13% of the sample. The trial excluded patients who had a history of autoimmune disease or were on systemic immunosuppression. Peripheral blood for TCR sequencing was collected from all dose cohorts at baseline, on cycle 4 day 1, and on cycle 7 day 1. Samples were obtained from an open-label, multicenter, first-in-human phase I dose-escalation trial of ivuxolimab. Adults with locally advanced or metastatic head and neck squamous cell, hepatocellular, melanoma or renal cell carcinoma were enrolled in the trial. Before TCR sequencing, CD4+ T cells and CD8+ T cells from peripheral blood were sorted into separate populations.

The junction shows trimming of 5 bases on V and 1 base on J, plus 8 bases between the germline ends. CDR1 SEHNR and CDR2 FQNEAQ are derived from the germline V gene (reference sequence). The cysteine opens and the phenylalanine closes a CDR3 of 13 amino acids. The retained sequence is limited to the CDR3, 39 bases, with the frame set at the first base. Points on this clone: Its antigen is not yet known. Nothing much larger sits one base from this clone, and base qualities are not available.

The V and J genes are TRBV7-9 and TRBJ1-1, with an unclear D gene assignment. Sequencing used CD4+ or CD8+ T cells sorted from blood, obtained in a trial of the OX40 agonist ivuxolimab. The receptor's source is an adult with an advanced solid tumor such as melanoma, head and neck, liver or kidney cancer. CDR3 reads: CASSPLQNTEAFF. DNA sequence: TGTGCCAGCAGCCCCCTCCAGAACACTGAAGCTTTCTTT.